A single sample gave rise to the 21 T cell receptor beta chains below, sequenced in a study of T cell responses to AZD1222 COVID-19 vaccine. The table came from immunoSEQ multiplex PCR; TCRdb's copy has only in-frame clones and leaves some out. The profile shows roughly 100,000 clones, around 89% of them singletons. The sample in question was peripheral blood, obtained on day 0 of AZD1222 vaccination. These receptors originate from an adult in good health.

CDR3 region: CAISQGQNTEAFF. CDR3 nucleotides: TGTGCCATCAGCCAAGGACAGAACACTGAAGCTTTCTTT. The V gene is TRBV10-3, the J gene TRBJ1-1, with a weak D call TRBD1 (5 bases). The V end was cut by 6 bases, the J end by 1 base, with 9 bases between. The germline CDR1 and CDR2 sequences are ENHRY and SYGVKD. The CDR3 consists of 13 residues.

The CDR3 sequence: CASSLRTGWQETQYF. Here the CDR3 DNA reads TGTGCCAGCAGCTTAAGGACAGGGTGGCAAGAGACCCAGTACTTC. The chain joins TRBV7-3 to TRBJ2-5; 8 nucleotides match TRBD1. The V gene's germline CDR1 is SGHTA and CDR2 FQGTGA. The length of the CDR3 is 15 residues. The trim removed 1 base at V and 2 bases at J, leaving 3 bases unmatched.

The V call is TRBV2, the J call TRBJ1-5, with 9 bases aligning to TRBD1. After removal of 5 bases from V and 6 bases from J, the junction contained 5 bases not matched to a gene. CDR1 and CDR2 from the germline V gene are SNHLY and FYNNEI. The CDR3 consists of 14 residues. The CDR3 loop is CASSKGQGVQPQHF. DNA for the CDR3: TGTGCCAGCAGTAAGGGACAGGGAGTTCAGCCCCAGCATTTT.

The chain has TRBV11-2 and TRBJ2-1; D perhaps matches TRBD2 (6 bases). The CDR3 runs to 15 residues. Trimming removed 1 base from V and 1 base from J, with 8 bases in between. Germline V gene lookup returns CDR1 SGHAT and CDR2 FQNNGV. The CDR3: CASSLVRESYNEQFF. The DNA for the CDR3 is TGTGCCAGCAGCTTAGTACGGGAGTCCTACAATGAGCAGTTCTTC.

Of note for this clone: The same CDR3 is also encoded by other DNA sequences in this sample. The chain employs TRBV7-3 and TRBJ2-3; no clear D gene. V lost 2 bases and J lost 2, with 8 bases in between. This CDR3 has 14 amino acids. Germline V gene data show CDR1 as SGHTA and CDR2 as FQGTGA. The CDR3 spells CASSLSAPTDTQYF. CDR3 DNA: TGTGCCAGCAGCTTATCTGCCCCCACAGATACGCAGTATTTT.

This rearrangement joins TRBV19 to TRBJ2-1; D may match TRBD1 or TRBD2 (5 bases each). The ends were cut back, 10 bases at V and 9 bases at J, with 10 bases in the middle. The germline V gene has CDR1 LNHDA and CDR2 SQIVND (reference sequence). The CDR3 loop spans 10 amino acids. The chain's CDR3 is CATGAIEQFF. CDR3 DNA: TGTGCCACCGGGGCTATTGAGCAGTTCTTC.

This sequence joins TRBV2 and TRBJ1-4, with D unresolved. Per the germline V gene, CDR1 is SNHLY and CDR2 is FYNNEI. Trimming took 7 bases from V and 1 from J, leaving 10 bases between them. CDR3 length: 14 amino acids. CDR3 sequence reads: CASNPEITNEKLFF. In DNA, the CDR3 is TGTGCCAGCAATCCGGAAATAACTAATGAAAAACTGTTTTTT.

The chain employs TRBV7-9 and TRBJ2-5, with 7 nucleotides matching TRBD2. Germline CDR1 SEHNR, CDR2 FQNEAQ (reference sequence). The CDR3 is made up of 15 amino acids. V lost 1 base to trimming and J lost 5 bases; unmatched junction nucleotides: 7. The CDR3, as DNA: TGTGCCAGCAGCTTAGTGTTAGCGGGTATGGAGACCCAGTACTTC. Translated: CASSLVLAGMETQYF.

This rearrangement joins TRBV3-1 (or the pseudogene TRBV3-2) to TRBJ2-1, with D hard to call. CDR1 and CDR2 (germline): LGHDT, YNNKEL (reference sequence). Trimming pared 3 bases from V and 6 bases from J, leaving 18 bases between. This CDR3 is 16 amino acids long. The chain's CDR3 is CASSHPQDPVGNEQFF. CDR3 sequence (DNA): TGTGCCAGCAGCCACCCGCAGGACCCAGTAGGCAATGAGCAGTTCTTC.

CDR3 loop: CASRGTGRTGELFF. For the CDR3, the DNA is TGTGCCAGCAGGGGGACAGGGAGAACCGGGGAGCTGTTTTTT. The chain employs TRBV6-4 and TRBJ2-2, with 9 bases fitting TRBD1. In germline, CDR1 is MRHNA, CDR2 SNTAGT. The ends lost 6 bases at V and 5 bases at J; junction bases unmatched: 4. The CDR3 consists of 14 residues.

This clone appeared once. The V and J genes are TRBV7-8 and TRBJ2-4; 7 nucleotides line up with TRBD2. The CDR3 consists of 15 residues. Germline V CDR1 and CDR2: SGHVS, FQNEAQ. V was clipped by 5 bases and J by 6 bases; unmatched bases: 10. CDR3 DNA: TGTGCCAGCAGCCCTGTCTGGACTAGGGGAAACATTCAGTACTTC. It encodes CASSPVWTRGNIQYF.

The V and J genes are TRBV7-8 and TRBJ2-7, with 9 nucleotides matching TRBD1. The trim removed 5 bases at V and 1 base at J, leaving 9 bases unmatched. The CDR3 totals 16 residues. Germline V lookup: CDR1 SGHVS, CDR2 FQNEAQ. The CDR3 protein is CASSNGRQGVSYEQYF. The CDR3 DNA follows: TGTGCCAGCAGCAACGGTAGACAGGGGGTATCCTACGAGCAGTACTTC.

V gene TRBV10-3 combines with J gene TRBJ2-2, with 9 bases identical to TRBD1. V was clipped by 10 bases and J by 6 bases; unmatched bases: 12. CDR1 is ENHRY, CDR2 SYGVKD, per germline. The CDR3 covers 15 residues. CDR3 region: CATRDRASESGELFF. The CDR3 DNA reads TGTGCCACCCGGGACAGGGCATCCGAATCCGGGGAGCTGTTTTTT.

The chain combines TRBV7-2 with TRBJ1-5; D call uncertain. CDR3 length: 13 amino acids. Germline CDR1 SGHTA, CDR2 FQGNSA. The V end was cut by 4 bases, the J end by 7 bases, with 11 bases between. CDR3 nucleotides: TGTGCCAGCAGCTCCCGAGACGGCCAGCCCCAGCATTTT. It codes for CASSSRDGQPQHF.

The chain recombines TRBV4-2 with TRBJ2-1, with D uncertain. The CDR3 runs 14 residues. The germline gives CDR1 LGHNA, CDR2 YNFKEQ. Trimming stripped 1 base from V and 6 bases from J, with 10 bases between. CDR3 nucleotides: TGTGCCAGCAGCCAAGGGGCTCTAGGCAATGAGCAGTTCTTC. This translates into CASSQGALGNEQFF.

The V and J genes are TRBV6-5 and TRBJ2-5; the match to TRBD2 covers 11 bases. Trimming cost V 7 bases and J 2 bases; bases outside gene matches: 6. Germline CDR1 is MNHEY and CDR2 is SVGAGI. The CDR3 consists of 15 residues. CDR3 sequence reads: CASNLAGGVQETQYF. The CDR3, as DNA: TGTGCCAGCAATCTAGCGGGAGGAGTGCAAGAGACCCAGTACTTC.

The CDR3 coding sequence is TGTGCCAGCAGTTCGGCGGGGAATGAGCAGTTCTTC. Its translation is CASSSAGNEQFF. This chain joins TRBV12-3 or TRBV12-4 and TRBJ2-1, with D tentatively TRBD2 (6 bases). The CDR3 sequence is 12 residues long. The V gene lost 4 bases and the J gene lost 7 bases, with 8 bases spanning the gap.

CDR3 nucleotides: TGTGCCAGCAGCTTAGCGGTCTACAATGAGCAGTTCTTC. It yields the protein CASSLAVYNEQFF. This rearrangement joins TRBV7-3 to TRBJ2-1; D remains unclear. Trimming pared 2 bases from V and 3 bases from J, leaving 5 bases between. The germline V gene has CDR1 SGHTA and CDR2 FQGTGA. CDR3 size: 13 residues.

The CDR3 is CASSPSHYGYTF. The CDR3 coding sequence is TGTGCCAGCAGTCCCTCCCACTATGGCTACACCTTC. V and J are TRBV28 and TRBJ1-2; no clear D. The CDR3 is made up of 12 amino acids. Germline V gene sequence: CDR1 MDHEN, CDR2 SYDVKM. The V end lost 5 bases, the J end lost 3 bases, and 7 bases lay between the germline ends.

The rearrangement links TRBV3-1 (or the pseudogene TRBV3-2) to TRBJ2-7; tentatively, D is TRBD2 (6 bases). This CDR3 has 13 amino acids. With 4 bases removed from V and 6 bases from J, the gap between germline ends came to 13 bases. From germline, CDR1 is LGHDT and CDR2 YNNKEL (reference sequence). CDR3 bases: TGTGCCAGCAGCCTGGAGGGAGGTACCGAGCAGTACTTC. It yields the protein CASSLEGGTEQYF.

In its sample, this clone was seen once. The V call is TRBV28, the J call TRBJ2-7; D is ambiguous. The CDR3 sequence is 14 residues long. Trimming took off 6 bases at V and 5 bases at J, with 17 bases between the two ends. Germline-derived CDR1 and CDR2 are MDHEN and SYDVKM. In nucleotides, the CDR3 is TGTGCCAGCAGCACCCTTAGATTGTGGAACGAGCAGTACTTC. Amino acid sequence: CASSTLRLWNEQYF.